A single sample gave rise to the 23 T cell receptor beta chains below, sequenced in a study of blood T cell repertoires in COVID-19. Repertoires were generated with immunoSEQ multiplex PCR, while TCRdb's copy carries only in-frame clones and drops some. Of a few hundred thousand clones listed, approximately 90% are singletons. The specimen was peripheral blood. Source of these receptors: a woman between 45 and 60 years old with COVID-19, enrolled during active disease.

This clone occurred a few times. This sequence joins TRBV10-1 and TRBJ2-1; D may be TRBD1 (5 bases). Trimming shortened V by 5 bases and J by 12 bases, and 20 bases separated the two germline ends. The CDR3 covers 14 residues. Germline lookup yields CDR1 WNHNN and CDR2 SYGVQD (reference sequence). The CDR3 region is CASSKGAEAVGQFF. CDR3 in DNA: TGCGCCAGCAGTAAAGGGGCCGAGGCAGTTGGGCAGTTCTTC.

This clone was counted between two and nine times. V gene TRBV14 combines with J gene TRBJ2-5, with a weak D call TRBD2 (6 bases). V lost 1 base and J 5 bases, leaving 11 bases between the germline ends. This CDR3 is built from 14 residues. CDR1 and CDR2 (germline): SGHDN, FVKESK. The CDR3 reads CASSQVFAGETQYF. The CDR3 bases are TGTGCCAGCAGCCAAGTCTTCGCGGGGGAGACCCAGTACTTC.

The V gene is TRBV19, the J gene TRBJ1-5, with a weak D call TRBD1 (6 bases). Germline CDR1 reads LNHDA; CDR2 reads SQIVND (reference sequence). This CDR3 is 15 amino acids long. Deletions cut 4 bases from V and 2 bases from J, with 12 bases between. The CDR3 sequence is CASSTRQAGNQPQHF. The CDR3 coding sequence is TGTGCCAGTAGTACCCGACAGGCGGGCAATCAGCCCCAGCATTTT.

The sample holds one count of this clone. The chain joins TRBV28 to TRBJ2-4; 7 bases map to TRBD2. This CDR3 comprises 15 residues. The V gene end was trimmed by 8 bases and the J gene end by 0 bases; junction bases not matched to a gene: 7. Germline V lookup: CDR1 MDHEN, CDR2 SYDVKM. CDR3 sequence reads: CASHGGGLAKNIQYF. The CDR3 coding sequence is TGTGCCAGCCACGGGGGAGGGCTAGCCAAAAACATTCAGTACTTC. The variable domain in full, completed from reference TRBV28 and TRBJ2-4, reads DVKVTQSSRYLVKRTGEKVFLECVQDMDHENMFWYRQDPGLGLRLIYFSYDVKMKEKGDIPEGYSVSREKKERFSLILESASTNQTSMYLCASHGGGLAKNIQYFGAGTRLSVL.

This sequence joins TRBV27 and TRBJ1-5, with 7 bases aligning to TRBD1. J lost 2 bases, V lost 5 bases, and 6 bases had no gene match. CDR1 is MNHEY, CDR2 SMNVEV, per germline (reference sequence). The CDR3 spans 15 residues. CDR3 in amino acids: CASSRTGTGNQPQHF. Written as DNA, the CDR3 is TGTGCCAGCAGTCGCACTGGGACAGGCAATCAGCCCCAGCATTTT.

With regard to this clone: The sample contains more than one DNA sequence encoding this CDR3. V is TRBV5-1 and J is TRBJ1-4, with D possibly TRBD1 on 6 matching bases. Germline-derived CDR1 and CDR2 are SGHRS and YFSETQ. The CDR3 runs to 14 residues. Trimming left V 0 bases short and J 5 bases short, with 8 bases between. CDR3 amino acids: CASSLGQGNEKLFF. Here the CDR3 DNA reads TGCGCCAGCAGCTTGGGGCAGGGGAATGAAAAACTGTTTTTT. The whole variable domain, filled in from reference TRBV5-1 and TRBJ1-4, reads KAGVTQTPRYLIKTRGQQVTLSCSPISGHRSVSWYQQTPGQGLQFLFEYFSETQRNKGNFPGRFSGRQFSNSRSEMNVSTLELGDSALYLCASSLGQGNEKLFFGSGTQLSVL.

The V call is TRBV24-1, the J call TRBJ2-1; TRBD2 is a possible D gene (5 bases). Looked up from germline, CDR1 is KGHDR and CDR2 is SFDVKD. Deletions cut 4 bases from V and 0 bases from J, with 12 bases between. This CDR3 has 16 residues. In nucleotides, the CDR3 is TGTGCCACCAGTGACTCCACTAGGAGCTCCTACAATGAGCAGTTCTTC. Protein sequence: CATSDSTRSSYNEQFF.

This clone was counted a few times. The chain recombines TRBV11-3 with TRBJ1-1; tentative D call: TRBD1 (6 bases). The CDR3 extends over 15 amino acids. V was shortened by 4 bases and J by 5 bases, with 17 bases between the two germline ends. In germline, CDR1 is SGHNT, CDR2 YENEEA. This CDR3 is CASSSRQALGTEAFF. CDR3 DNA: TGTGCCAGCAGCTCACGACAGGCCCTGGGGACTGAAGCTTTCTTT.

This sequence joins TRBV7-6 and TRBJ2-2; D is perhaps TRBD2 (5 bases). The CDR3 contains 15 residues. Trimming left V 2 bases short and J 5 bases short, with 12 bases between. Germline V lookup: CDR1 SGHVS, CDR2 FNYEAQ. The CDR3 DNA reads TGTGCCAGCAGCTTACCCTTTGGAGGAACCGGGGAGCTGTTTTTT. Translated: CASSLPFGGTGELFF.

This chain joins TRBV6-5 and TRBJ1-2, with TRBD1 as a possible D gene (6 bases). The V gene's germline CDR1 is MNHEY and CDR2 SVGAGI. V lost 6 bases to trimming and J lost 2 bases, with 16 bases between them. This CDR3 comprises 15 residues. The CDR3 bases are TGTGCCAGCAGGAGGGGAGGGGGAGCAAACTATGGCTACACCTTC. Its protein is CASRRGGGANYGYTF.

The rearrangement uses TRBV6-6 and TRBJ1-1; D is uncertain. CDR1 and CDR2 from the germline V gene are MNHNY and SVGAGI (reference sequence). Trimming shortened V by 6 bases and J by 9 bases, and 14 bases separated the two germline ends. The CDR3 totals 12 residues. CDR3 DNA sequence: TGTGCCAGCAGCCCCCCAACGGGGAAAGCTTTCTTT. Translated, it gives CASSPPTGKAFF.

The DNA for the CDR3 is TGCGCCAGCAGCCAAGACGTCCTGGCTAGCGGGAGGGGTGAGACCCAGTACTTC. This translates into CASSQDVLASGRGETQYF. The V call is TRBV4-1, the J call TRBJ2-5, with 12 bases matching TRBD2. Per the germline V gene, CDR1 is MGHRA and CDR2 is YSYEKL. The CDR3 spans 18 residues. V lost 0 bases, J lost 5 bases, and 10 bases stayed unmatched.

V gene TRBV7-9 combines with J gene TRBJ2-1, with 8 positions matching TRBD1. Losses at the gene ends were 5 bases for V and 3 bases for J; bases not matched to a gene: 9. In germline, CDR1 is SEHNR, CDR2 FQNEAQ (reference sequence). The CDR3 length is 16 residues. The CDR3 region has the DNA TGTGCCAGCAGCATAAAGGACAGGGCGGGCTACAATGAGCAGTTCTTC. Protein product: CASSIKDRAGYNEQFF.

The V gene is TRBV7-2, the J gene TRBJ2-5; TRBD2 aligns across 14 bases. Trimming took 5 bases from V and 3 from J; bases not matched to a gene: 5. The CDR3 covers 16 residues. Germline CDR1 SGHTA, CDR2 FQGNSA. The CDR3 DNA reads as TGTGCCAGCAGCGCCCGGACTAGCGGGAGGAAAGAGACCCAGTACTTC. Its protein product is CASSARTSGRKETQYF.

The chain is built from TRBV5-5 and TRBJ2-5, with 15 positions matching TRBD2. Germline-derived CDR1 and CDR2 are SGHKS and YYEKEE (reference sequence). The CDR3 extends over 19 amino acids. Trimming cost V 4 bases and J 1 base; bases outside gene matches: 11. The CDR3 bases are TGTGCCAGCAGCCGGGGACTAGCGGGAGGTTCGGTCCTCCAAGAGACCCAGTACTTC. This sequence encodes CASSRGLAGGSVLQETQYF.

The genes are TRBV29-1 and TRBJ1-1; D gene ambiguous. The V gene lost 0 bases and the J gene lost 0 bases, with 11 bases spanning the gap. Looked up from germline, CDR1 is SQVTM and CDR2 is ANQGSEA. The CDR3 sequence is 15 residues long. The CDR3 DNA reads TGCAGCGTTGAAGATCGAGGCAGACTGAACACTGAAGCTTTCTTT. Amino acids: CSVEDRGRLNTEAFF.

The chain recombines TRBV7-3 with TRBJ2-1, with no clear D. The CDR3 spans 14 residues. V was clipped by 0 bases and J by 3 bases, with 6 bases between them. CDR1 and CDR2 (germline): SGHTA, FQGTGA. Here the CDR3 reads CASSLTPGYNEQFF. DNA for the CDR3: TGTGCCAGCAGCTTAACCCCAGGCTACAATGAGCAGTTCTTC.

This clone was counted a few times. This sequence joins TRBV11-2 and TRBJ2-1; 10 bases agree with TRBD2. CDR3 length: 17 residues. Per the germline V gene, CDR1 is SGHAT and CDR2 is FQNNGV. Losses at the gene ends were 6 bases for V and 4 bases for J; bases not matched to a gene: 12. The CDR3 loop reads CASSSVEREGVYNEQFF. The DNA for the CDR3 is TGTGCCAGCAGTTCCGTGGAGCGGGAGGGAGTATACAATGAGCAGTTCTTC.

V is TRBV29-1 and J is TRBJ2-7; 12 bases agree with TRBD2. J gave up 6 bases and V 6 bases, and 18 bases lay outside the gene matches. This CDR3 is 17 amino acids long. Germline CDR1 reads SQVTM; CDR2 reads ANQGSEA. CDR3 protein: CSVEGLAGFSGRGEQYF. The CDR3 DNA reads TGCAGCGTCGAGGGACTAGCGGGCTTCTCCGGTCGGGGCGAGCAGTACTTC.

The chain recombines TRBV29-1 with TRBJ1-2, with D perhaps matching TRBD1 (5 bases). The germline V and J ends were trimmed by 6 bases and 3 bases, with 17 bases remaining between them. Germline V lookup: CDR1 SQVTM, CDR2 ANQGSEA. The CDR3 runs to 14 residues. CDR3 loop: CSVLTEYEDYGYTF. The CDR3 bases are TGCAGCGTCCTGACAGAATATGAGGACTATGGCTACACCTTC.

This clone was seen just once. The gene calls are TRBV4-1 and TRBJ2-2, with D perhaps matching TRBD2 (6 bases). The CDR3 consists of 15 residues. V lost 4 bases to trimming and J lost 0 bases, with 9 bases between them. Germline V gives CDR1 MGHRA, CDR2 YSYEKL. CDR3 residues: CASSPTGANTGELFF. In DNA form, the CDR3 reads TGCGCCAGCAGCCCCACGGGGGCGAACACCGGGGAGCTGTTTTTT.

This rearrangement joins TRBV18 to TRBJ2-7; TRBD2 might be the D (6 bases). The CDR3 has 15 residues. Deletions cut 3 bases from V and 1 base from J, with 13 bases between. Germline loops: CDR1 KGHSH, CDR2 LQKENI. The CDR3 region is CASSPWGEVSYEQYF. Here the CDR3 DNA reads TGTGCCAGCTCACCCTGGGGGGAGGTGTCCTACGAGCAGTACTTC.

The rearrangement links TRBV27 to TRBJ2-7; the match to TRBD1 covers 8 bases. Trimming took 5 bases from V and 3 from J; bases not matched to a gene: 6. This CDR3 has 14 amino acids. Germline V lookup: CDR1 MNHEY, CDR2 SMNVEV (reference sequence). The CDR3 is CASSDRGPLYEQYF. The CDR3 DNA sequence: TGTGCCAGCAGTGACAGGGGACCTCTCTACGAGCAGTACTTC.